One sample yielded the 19 T cell receptor beta chains listed below, sequenced in a study of T cells and copy number aberrations in small-cell lung cancer. Data came from immunoSEQ multiplex PCR; TCRdb stores just in-frame clones and leaves some out. This repertoire shows about 900 clones, around 94% found once; its top ten account for under 2.5%. The sequencing sample was made of tumor tissue. The source is a woman in her forties or fifties with small cell lung cancer.

This clone has a single count. The chain links TRBV25-1 to TRBJ2-7, with 10 bases identical to TRBD1. In germline, CDR1 is MGHDK, CDR2 SYGVNS. The trim removed 4 bases at V and 5 bases at J, leaving 8 bases unmatched. The CDR3 runs 15 residues. The CDR3 loop reads CASSAGTGEINEQYF. CDR3 bases: TGTGCCAGCAGTGCCGGGACAGGGGAAATAAACGAGCAGTACTTC.

The V and J genes are TRBV19 and TRBJ1-4, with D uncertain. The CDR3 runs 15 residues. Trimming took 6 bases from V and 7 from J, leaving 18 bases between them. Per germline, CDR1 LNHDA and CDR2 SQIVND (reference sequence). CDR3 nucleotide sequence: TGTGCCAGTAGCGACCTAATAAAAGGAGGTGAAAAACTGTTTTTT. Its translation: CASSDLIKGGEKLFF.

The chain is built from TRBV2 and TRBJ2-1; D assignment may be TRBD1 or TRBD2 (5 bases each). V was shortened by 6 bases and J by 4 bases, with 16 bases between the two germline ends. This CDR3 is 15 amino acids long. CDR1 is SNHLY and CDR2 is FYNNEI in the germline V gene. The CDR3 coding sequence is TGTGCCAGCAGGGGGGTCCGGAGCCAGTACAATGAGCAGTTCTTC. Protein sequence: CASRGVRSQYNEQFF.

V and J are TRBV19 and TRBJ1-5, with a weak D call TRBD1 (5 bases). The CDR3 runs 14 residues. Germline CDR1 reads LNHDA; CDR2 reads SQIVND (reference sequence). V gave up 5 bases and J gave up 5 bases, with 13 bases separating them. CDR3 loop: CASSHRDGHQPQHF. The CDR3 coding sequence is TGTGCCAGTAGTCACCGGGACGGTCATCAGCCCCAGCATTTT.

V is TRBV10-2 and J is TRBJ1-4; no clear D. CDR3 size: 13 residues. Germline-derived CDR1 and CDR2 are WSHSY and SAAADI. With 10 bases removed from V and 8 bases from J, the gap between germline ends came to 17 bases. The CDR3 loop reads CATRPDSREKLFF. The DNA for the CDR3 is TGCGCCACCAGACCGGACTCGCGCGAAAAACTGTTTTTT.

This chain connects TRBV29-1 to TRBJ2-1; the D gene is possibly TRBD2 (7 bases). Germline values: CDR1 SQVTM, CDR2 ANQGSEA. Trimming pared 7 bases from V and 10 bases from J, leaving 14 bases between. This CDR3 spans 11 amino acids. The CDR3 coding sequence is TGCAGCGGGGGGGGCGTAATCGAGCAGTTCTTC. This codes for CSGGGVIEQFF.

This chain connects TRBV7-6 to TRBJ2-2; 9 bases align to TRBD2. CDR1 is SGHVS, CDR2 FNYEAQ, per germline. V trimming: 6 bases; J trimming: 7 bases; junction bases outside the gene matches: 6. This CDR3 contains 14 residues. CDR3 region: CASRPSGDVGELFF. The CDR3 nucleotides read TGTGCCAGCAGGCCTAGCGGGGACGTCGGGGAGCTGTTTTTT.

Worth noting for this clone: One end of the junction does not line up with germline, which may come from a read error. The chain uses TRBV7-7 and TRBJ2-5; D might be TRBD1 (5 bases). The V gene's germline CDR1 is SSHAT and CDR2 FNYEAQ (reference sequence). The CDR3 is made up of 13 amino acids. This chain's CDR3 is CASSLAQGETQYF. The CDR3 nucleotides are TGTGCTAGCAGCTTAGCCCAGGGAGAGACCCAGTACTTC. Full variable domain (remainder filled in from reference TRBV7-7 and TRBJ2-5): GAGVSQSPRYKVTKRGQDVTLRCDPISSHATLYWYQQALGQGPEFLTYFNYEAQPDKSGLPSDRFSAERPEGSISTLTIQRTEQRDSAMYRCASSLAQGETQYFGPGTRLLVL.

The V call is TRBV5-1, the J call TRBJ1-3, with D unclear. Per germline, CDR1 SGHRS and CDR2 YFSETQ. V was shortened by 0 bases and J by 1 base, with 8 bases between the two germline ends. CDR3 size: 15 residues. This CDR3 is CASSLGDFSGNTIYF. The CDR3 region has the DNA TGCGCCAGCAGCTTGGGGGATTTTTCTGGAAACACCATATATTTT.

V is TRBV11-2 and J is TRBJ1-1; no clear D gene. The length of the CDR3 is 15 residues. V shed 5 bases and J shed 3 bases, with 16 bases lying between them. CDR1 is SGHAT and CDR2 is FQNNGV in the germline V gene. CDR3 coding DNA: TGTGCCAGCAGCCATTATGGGAGCGGGGACACTGAAGCTTTCTTT. Encoded protein: CASSHYGSGDTEAFF.

The V gene is TRBV7-8, the J gene TRBJ1-3; D not resolved. CDR1 and CDR2 from the germline V gene are SGHVS and FQNEAQ. The V and J ends lost 4 bases and 0 bases respectively, with 7 bases between them. CDR3 size: 14 residues. Here the CDR3 reads CASSSRPSGNTIYF. The CDR3 coding sequence is TGTGCCAGCAGCTCGCGGCCCTCTGGAAACACCATATATTTT.

This rearrangement joins TRBV6-1 to TRBJ2-7; TRBD2 aligns across 11 bases. V lost 3 bases and J lost 4; bases outside the gene matches: 5. In germline, CDR1 is MNHNS, CDR2 SASEGT. The CDR3 totals 15 residues. The CDR3 reads CASSDVSGRAYEQYF. The CDR3 bases are TGTGCCAGCAGTGATGTTAGCGGGAGGGCGTACGAGCAGTACTTC.

V usage is TRBV25-1 and J usage is TRBJ2-1; D perhaps matches TRBD1 (6 bases). The germline V gene encodes CDR1 MGHDK and CDR2 SYGVNS. The CDR3 length is 14 residues. V lost 2 bases to trimming and J lost 5 bases, with 10 bases between them. CDR3 in amino acids: CASSEPGTHNEQFF. DNA for the CDR3: TGTGCCAGCAGTGAACCCGGGACACACAATGAGCAGTTCTTC.

This sequence joins TRBV6-5 and TRBJ1-1; no definite D call. The CDR3 is made up of 15 amino acids. In germline, CDR1 is MNHEY, CDR2 SVGAGI. Trimming shortened V by 0 bases and J by 0 bases, and 8 bases separated the two germline ends. The CDR3 region has the DNA TGTGCCAGCAGTTACTCGATGGGAGTGAACACTGAAGCTTTCTTT. It specifies CASSYSMGVNTEAFF.

This clone was detected once. The chain carries TRBV25-1 and TRBJ2-7; D is unclear. The CDR3 loop spans 11 amino acids. Per the germline V gene, CDR1 is MGHDK and CDR2 is SYGVNS. V was shortened by 2 bases and J by 3 bases, with 2 bases between the two germline ends. CDR3 DNA sequence: TGTGCCAGCAGTGAAAGCTACGAGCAGTACTTC. Amino acid sequence: CASSESYEQYF.

V usage is TRBV30 and J usage is TRBJ1-5, with a weak D call TRBD1 (6 bases). The CDR3 is made up of 14 amino acids. V lost 4 bases, J lost 0 bases, and 10 bases lay in between. Germline V gene data show CDR1 as GTSNPN and CDR2 as SVGIG (reference sequence). CDR3 in DNA: TGTGCCTGGACCGGACAGTATAGCAATCAGCCCCAGCATTTT. Translating it yields CAWTGQYSNQPQHF.

The V gene is TRBV7-2, the J gene TRBJ2-7; tentatively, D is TRBD1 or TRBD2 (6 bases each). V shed 5 bases and J shed 4 bases, with 18 bases lying between them. Germline V gives CDR1 SGHTA, CDR2 FQGNSA. The CDR3 is made up of 15 amino acids. DNA for the CDR3: TGTGCCAGCAGCATTAGTGGGGGGCGCGGGTACGAGCAGTACTTC. It yields the protein CASSISGGRGYEQYF.

The chain recombines TRBV5-1 with TRBJ2-7; D gene unclear. Germline CDR1 is SGHRS and CDR2 is YFSETQ. The V and J ends lost 2 bases and 4 bases respectively, with 10 bases between them. The CDR3 has 13 residues. The CDR3 DNA is TGCGCCAGCAGCTTTTCACAGCCGTACGAGCAGTACTTC. Its translation: CASSFSQPYEQYF.

The chain uses TRBV6-5 and TRBJ2-3, with 9 bases lining up with TRBD2. CDR1 and CDR2 from the germline V gene are MNHEY and SVGAGI. Germline trimming cut 4 bases from V and 4 bases from J; bases unmatched to any gene: 6. The CDR3 loop spans 15 amino acids. CDR3 sequence reads: CASSLAGVSADTQYF. In nucleotides, the CDR3 is TGTGCCAGCAGTTTAGCGGGGGTTAGCGCAGATACGCAGTATTTT.